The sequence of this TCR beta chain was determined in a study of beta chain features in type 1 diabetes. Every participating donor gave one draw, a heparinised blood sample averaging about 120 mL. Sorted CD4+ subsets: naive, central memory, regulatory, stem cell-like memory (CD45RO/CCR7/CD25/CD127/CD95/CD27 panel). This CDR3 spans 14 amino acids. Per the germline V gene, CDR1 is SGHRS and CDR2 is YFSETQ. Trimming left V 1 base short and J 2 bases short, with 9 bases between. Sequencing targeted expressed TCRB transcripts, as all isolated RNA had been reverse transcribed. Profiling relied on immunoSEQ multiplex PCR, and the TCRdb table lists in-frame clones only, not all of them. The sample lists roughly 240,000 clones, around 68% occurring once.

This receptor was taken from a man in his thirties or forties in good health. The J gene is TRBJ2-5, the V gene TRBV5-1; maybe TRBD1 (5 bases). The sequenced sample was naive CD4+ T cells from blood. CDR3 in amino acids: CASSLLTEQETQYF. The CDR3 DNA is TGCGCCAGCAGCTTGTTGACAGAACAAGAGACCCAGTACTTC.